What follows is one T cell receptor beta chain and its context. As yet, its antigen is unknown. The germline V gene encodes CDR1 MNHEY and CDR2 SVGEGT. V shed 7 bases and J shed 7 bases, with 16 bases lying between them. The length of the CDR3 is 14 residues. The data were obtained in a study of T cell responses to AZD1222 COVID-19 vaccine. Study outcomes and limitations: Seropositive status at baseline applied to only a handful of AZD1222 recipients. The peak T cell response came first, and repertoires were sampled only after it. There were vaccine-associated CD4 TCRs across spike, dominant at 160-218 and 743-854.

Libraries were prepared by immunoSEQ multiplex PCR; TCRdb keeps only in-frame clonotypes and omits some of them. Altogether about 120,000 clones are present, roughly 88% being singletons, with the ten largest covering 6.2%. The TCR sequence derives from an adult in good health. This sequence joins TRBV6-2 or TRBV6-3 and TRBJ1-4; D is uncertain. This sample comprised peripheral blood, obtained on day 0 of AZD1222 vaccination. This CDR3 is CASTPRLGGEKLFF. The CDR3 bases are TGTGCCAGCACCCCAAGGTTAGGCGGTGAAAAACTGTTTTTT.